This is a list of T cell receptor beta chains from one sample in a study. TCRdb re-called the 5' RACE reads through MiXCR, storing one row per CDR3 protein. The sample lists tens of thousands of distinct CDR3 sequences; around 24% were seen once. Sequencing was performed on tumor-infiltrating Tregs sorted from the breast tumor. The origin of the receptors is a female donor with breast cancer. Each CDR3 is given with its conserved first and last residue. Each record gives: V gene, J gene, clone size, D gene, CDR3 DNA, CDR3 protein. D genes are given only for firm matches. Clone size is stated in some rows and not others, as once, few, many or a class when expanded.

v_gene: TRBV9
j_gene: TRBJ1-2
abundance: few
d_gene: TRBD1
CDR3nt: TGTGCCAGCAGCGTGGACGGACAGGGGAATGGCTACACCTTC
CDR3aa: CASSVDGQGNGYTF

v_gene: TRBV5-1
j_gene: TRBJ1-6
abundance: many
d_gene: TRBD1
CDR3nt: TGCGCCAGCAGGCGGGGACAGGGGAGGAATTCACCCCTCCACTTT
CDR3aa: CASRRGQGRNSPLHF

v_gene: TRBV11-2
j_gene: TRBJ2-5
abundance: few
d_gene: TRBD1
CDR3nt: TGTGCCAGCAGCCCCGTTGCAGGGGGCGTTGAGACCCAGTACTTC
CDR3aa: CASSPVAGGVETQYF

v_gene: TRBV12-3/TRBV12-4
j_gene: TRBJ2-7
abundance: many
d_gene: .
CDR3nt: TGTGCCAGCCAAGCCGGGGACTGGACACGGACATTCTACGAGCAGTACTTC
CDR3aa: CASQAGDWTRTFYEQYF

v_gene: TRBV5-1
j_gene: TRBJ1-5
abundance: .
d_gene: .
CDR3nt: TGCGCCAGCAGCTTGGGGAGTGGTTGGGAGCCCCAGCATTTT
CDR3aa: CASSLGSGWEPQHF

v_gene: TRBV12-3/TRBV12-4
j_gene: TRBJ2-1
abundance: .
d_gene: TRBD2
CDR3nt: TGTGCCAGCAGATCTAGCGGGGGGGCGTCTTGGAATGAGCAGTTCTTC
CDR3aa: CASRSSGGASWNEQFF

v_gene: TRBV20-1
j_gene: TRBJ2-1
abundance: few
d_gene: TRBD2
CDR3nt: TGCGGCGCGGGCGGGAGTGGGGGGGATGAGCAGTTCTTC
CDR3aa: CGAGGSGGDEQFF

v_gene: TRBV7-9
j_gene: TRBJ1-1
abundance: .
d_gene: .
CDR3nt: TGTGCCAGCAGACCCCCATTTGGTGCGCGGGGAAACACTGAAGCTTTCTTT
CDR3aa: CASRPPFGARGNTEAFF

v_gene: TRBV7-2
j_gene: TRBJ2-3
abundance: few
d_gene: .
CDR3nt: TGTGCCAGCAGCCCCACCGGGAGCAGCGCAGATACGCAGTATTTT
CDR3aa: CASSPTGSSADTQYF

v_gene: TRBV15
j_gene: TRBJ1-2
abundance: many
d_gene: TRBD1
CDR3nt: TGTGCCACCAGCACCGGGACAGGGGGCACCTATGGCTACACCTTC
CDR3aa: CATSTGTGGTYGYTF

v_gene: TRBV7-2
j_gene: TRBJ1-3
abundance: .
d_gene: .
CDR3nt: TGTGCCAGCAGCCCCATCCGGGGCCTTGGAAACACCATATATTTT
CDR3aa: CASSPIRGLGNTIYF

v_gene: TRBV11-2
j_gene: TRBJ2-1
abundance: .
d_gene: TRBD2
CDR3nt: TGTGCCAGCAGCCTCAGGACTAGCGGGAGGGCCTGGGAGCAGTTCTTC
CDR3aa: CASSLRTSGRAWEQFF

v_gene: TRBV6-2/TRBV6-3
j_gene: TRBJ2-3
abundance: .
d_gene: TRBD2
CDR3nt: TGTGCCAGCAGAACTAGCGTGGGTACGCAGTATTTT
CDR3aa: CASRTSVGTQYF

v_gene: TRBV20-1
j_gene: TRBJ1-2
abundance: .
d_gene: .
CDR3nt: TGCAGTGCTGGGGGGTCGGATAACTATGGCTACACCTTC
CDR3aa: CSAGGSDNYGYTF

v_gene: TRBV7-2
j_gene: TRBJ1-6
abundance: .
d_gene: .
CDR3nt: TGTGCCAGCAGCCTGATGGGACTGAGTAATTCACCCCTCCACTTT
CDR3aa: CASSLMGLSNSPLHF

v_gene: TRBV6-2/TRBV6-3
j_gene: TRBJ2-1
abundance: .
d_gene: .
CDR3nt: TGTGCCATCAGTGAGTTTCCTTCGAGAGAGCAGTTCTTC
CDR3aa: CAISEFPSREQFF

v_gene: TRBV3-1
j_gene: TRBJ1-2
abundance: once
d_gene: .
CDR3nt: TGTGCCAGCAGCCAAGCGGCCATCGACTATGGCTACACCTTC
CDR3aa: CASSQAAIDYGYTF

v_gene: TRBV20-1
j_gene: TRBJ1-6
abundance: few
d_gene: .
CDR3nt: TGCAGTGCTAGAGATCTGCGTGGATCAAATTCACCCCTCCACTTT
CDR3aa: CSARDLRGSNSPLHF

v_gene: TRBV11-1
j_gene: TRBJ2-7
abundance: .
d_gene: TRBD1
CDR3nt: TGTGCCAGCAGCCTATACAGGGGTTCCTACGAGCAGTACTTC
CDR3aa: CASSLYRGSYEQYF

v_gene: TRBV9
j_gene: TRBJ2-1
abundance: .
d_gene: .
CDR3nt: TGTGCCAGCAGCGCAGGGACGGACGATTCCTACAATGAGCAGTTCTTC
CDR3aa: CASSAGTDDSYNEQFF

v_gene: TRBV12-3/TRBV12-4
j_gene: TRBJ1-5
abundance: .
d_gene: .
CDR3nt: TGTGCCAGCAGTTTACACGGGAATCAGCCCCAGCATTTT
CDR3aa: CASSLHGNQPQHF

v_gene: TRBV29-1
j_gene: TRBJ1-2
abundance: .
d_gene: TRBD1
CDR3nt: TGCAGCGCCAGGGACAGGGTGCCAGGCGGCTACACCTTC
CDR3aa: CSARDRVPGGYTF

v_gene: TRBV30
j_gene: TRBJ1-4
abundance: .
d_gene: TRBD1
CDR3nt: TGTGCCTGCCAGACAGGGGAGTACGAAAAACTGTTTTTT
CDR3aa: CACQTGEYEKLFF

v_gene: TRBV6-5
j_gene: TRBJ1-2
abundance: few
d_gene: .
CDR3nt: TGTGCCAGCAGTAGTCGGGGAATAAGTGGCTACACCTTC
CDR3aa: CASSSRGISGYTF

v_gene: TRBV5-1
j_gene: TRBJ2-1
abundance: .
d_gene: TRBD2
CDR3nt: TGCGCCAGCAGTACCACTAGCGGTTACAATGAGCAGTTCTTC
CDR3aa: CASSTTSGYNEQFF

v_gene: TRBV6-2/TRBV6-3
j_gene: TRBJ2-7
abundance: .
d_gene: .
CDR3nt: TGTGCCAGCAAACACGGGGGAACGATCTACGAGCAGTACTTC
CDR3aa: CASKHGGTIYEQYF

v_gene: TRBV12-3/TRBV12-4
j_gene: TRBJ2-4
abundance: few
d_gene: .
CDR3nt: TGTGCCAGCAGTTTTTCAGGGGCCAAAAACATTCAGTACTTC
CDR3aa: CASSFSGAKNIQYF

v_gene: TRBV6-2/TRBV6-3
j_gene: TRBJ2-1
abundance: many
d_gene: TRBD2
CDR3nt: TGTGCCAGCAGTTCCGGACTAGCGGGGGGGGATGAGCAGTTCTTC
CDR3aa: CASSSGLAGGDEQFF

v_gene: TRBV7-2
j_gene: TRBJ1-5
abundance: few
d_gene: TRBD1
CDR3nt: TGTGCCAGCAGCCTAAAGACAGGGGGCAATCAGCCCCAGCATTTT
CDR3aa: CASSLKTGGNQPQHF

v_gene: TRBV18
j_gene: TRBJ1-2
abundance: .
d_gene: .
CDR3nt: TGTGCCAGCTCACCAAACACTGGGATAGGCTACACCTTC
CDR3aa: CASSPNTGIGYTF

v_gene: TRBV12-3/TRBV12-4
j_gene: TRBJ1-2
abundance: few
d_gene: .
CDR3nt: TGTGCCAGCAGCCCGGGGGGCTATGGCTACACCTTC
CDR3aa: CASSPGGYGYTF

v_gene: TRBV6-1
j_gene: TRBJ1-5
abundance: .
d_gene: TRBD1
CDR3nt: TGTGCCAGCAGTTCGGGACAGTACAATCAGCCCCAGCATTTT
CDR3aa: CASSSGQYNQPQHF

v_gene: TRBV28
j_gene: TRBJ2-7
abundance: .
d_gene: TRBD1
CDR3nt: TGTGCCAGCAGTTGGACAGGGGTTCCCTACGAGCAGTACTTC
CDR3aa: CASSWTGVPYEQYF

v_gene: TRBV2
j_gene: TRBJ2-5
abundance: .
d_gene: .
CDR3nt: TGTGCCAGCAGTCGTGAGACCCAGTACTTC
CDR3aa: CASSRETQYF

v_gene: TRBV7-9
j_gene: TRBJ1-2
abundance: once
d_gene: .
CDR3nt: TGTGCCAGCAGCTTAGGGCCCCCTGGTAGCTACACCTTC
CDR3aa: CASSLGPPGSYTF

v_gene: TRBV25-1
j_gene: TRBJ1-1
abundance: .
d_gene: .
CDR3nt: TGTGCCAGCAGTGACCCCACCGACTTTAACACTGAAGCCTTCTTT
CDR3aa: CASSDPTDFNTEAFF

v_gene: TRBV27
j_gene: TRBJ1-5
abundance: many
d_gene: .
CDR3nt: TGTGCCAGCCAGAGGGATCCCCAGCCCCAGCATTTT
CDR3aa: CASQRDPQPQHF

v_gene: TRBV5-1
j_gene: TRBJ2-2
abundance: medium-sized
d_gene: .
CDR3nt: TGCGCCAGCACGACGGGAGTAGTAACCGGGGAGCTGTTTTTT
CDR3aa: CASTTGVVTGELFF

v_gene: TRBV7-2
j_gene: TRBJ1-1
abundance: .
d_gene: TRBD1
CDR3nt: TGTGCCAGCAGCTTGGACAGGGTAGAGACTGAAGCTTTCTTT
CDR3aa: CASSLDRVETEAFF

v_gene: TRBV6-2/TRBV6-3
j_gene: TRBJ1-5
abundance: many
d_gene: .
CDR3nt: TGTGCCAGCAGGCCAACCAAGGACAGATATAGCAATCAGCCCCAGCATTTT
CDR3aa: CASRPTKDRYSNQPQHF

v_gene: TRBV6-2/TRBV6-3
j_gene: TRBJ2-2
abundance: few
d_gene: TRBD2
CDR3nt: TGTGCCAGCGGGGGACTAGCGGGGTTTGCCGGGGAGCTGTTTTTT
CDR3aa: CASGGLAGFAGELFF

v_gene: TRBV5-1
j_gene: TRBJ2-3
abundance: many
d_gene: .
CDR3nt: TGCGCCAGCAGCCATCGGACAGGCACAGATACGCAGTATTTT
CDR3aa: CASSHRTGTDTQYF